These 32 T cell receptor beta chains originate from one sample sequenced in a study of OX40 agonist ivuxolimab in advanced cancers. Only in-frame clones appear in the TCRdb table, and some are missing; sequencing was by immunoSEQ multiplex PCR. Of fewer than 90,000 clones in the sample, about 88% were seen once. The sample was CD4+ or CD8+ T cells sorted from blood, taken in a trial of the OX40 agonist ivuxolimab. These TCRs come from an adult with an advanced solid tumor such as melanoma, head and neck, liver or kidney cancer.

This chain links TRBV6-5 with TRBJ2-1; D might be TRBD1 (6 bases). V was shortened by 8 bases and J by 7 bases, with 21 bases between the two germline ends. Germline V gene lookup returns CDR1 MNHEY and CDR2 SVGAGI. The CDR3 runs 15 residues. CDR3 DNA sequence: TGTGCCAGCTCGAACTTTGACAGGAACCTTAATGAGCAGTTCTTC. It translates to CASSNFDRNLNEQFF.

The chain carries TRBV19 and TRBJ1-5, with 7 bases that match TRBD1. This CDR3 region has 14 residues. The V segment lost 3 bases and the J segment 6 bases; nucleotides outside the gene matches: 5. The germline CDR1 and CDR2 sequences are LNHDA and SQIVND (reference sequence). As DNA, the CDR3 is TGTGCCAGTAGTATTCAAGCAGGGGGTCAGCCCCAGCATTTT. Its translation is CASSIQAGGQPQHF. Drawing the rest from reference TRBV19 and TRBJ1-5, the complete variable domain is DGGITQSPKYLFRKEGQNVTLSCEQNLNHDAMYWYRQDPGQGLRLIYYSQIVNDFQKGDIAEGYSVSREKKESFPLTVTSAQKNPTAFYLCASSIQAGGQPQHFGDGTRLSIL.

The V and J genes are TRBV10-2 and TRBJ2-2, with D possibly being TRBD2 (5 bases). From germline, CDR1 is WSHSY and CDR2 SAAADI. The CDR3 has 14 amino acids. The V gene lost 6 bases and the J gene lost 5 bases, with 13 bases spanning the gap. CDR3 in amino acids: CASREAVETGELFF. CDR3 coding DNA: TGCGCCAGCAGAGAAGCGGTAGAAACCGGGGAGCTGTTTTTT.

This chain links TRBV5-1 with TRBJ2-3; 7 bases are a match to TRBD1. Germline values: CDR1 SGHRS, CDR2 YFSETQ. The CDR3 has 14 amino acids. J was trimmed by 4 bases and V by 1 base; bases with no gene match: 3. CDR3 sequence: CASSLTQGPDTQYF. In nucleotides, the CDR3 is TGCGCCAGCAGCTTGACACAGGGGCCAGATACGCAGTATTTT.

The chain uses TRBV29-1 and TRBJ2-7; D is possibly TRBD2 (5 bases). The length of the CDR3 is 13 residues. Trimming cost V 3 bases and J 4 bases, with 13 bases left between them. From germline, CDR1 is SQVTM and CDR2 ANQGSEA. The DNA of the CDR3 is TGCAGCGTTGAGGACCCGGGGTGGTACGAGCAGTACTTC. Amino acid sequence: CSVEDPGWYEQYF.

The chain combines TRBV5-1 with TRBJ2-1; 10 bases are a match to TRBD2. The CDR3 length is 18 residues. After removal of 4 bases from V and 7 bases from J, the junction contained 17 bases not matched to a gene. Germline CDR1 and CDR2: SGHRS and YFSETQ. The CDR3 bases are TGCGCCAGCAGCCCCCAAGGGATACTAGCGGGGAAAGGGAATGAGCAGTTCTTC. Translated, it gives CASSPQGILAGKGNEQFF.

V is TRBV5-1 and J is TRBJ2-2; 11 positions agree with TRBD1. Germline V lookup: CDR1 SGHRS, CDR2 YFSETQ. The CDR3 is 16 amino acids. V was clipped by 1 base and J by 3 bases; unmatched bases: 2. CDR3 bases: TGCGCCAGCAGCTTGCTGGGACAGGGGGACACCGGGGAGCTGTTTTTT. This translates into CASSLLGQGDTGELFF.

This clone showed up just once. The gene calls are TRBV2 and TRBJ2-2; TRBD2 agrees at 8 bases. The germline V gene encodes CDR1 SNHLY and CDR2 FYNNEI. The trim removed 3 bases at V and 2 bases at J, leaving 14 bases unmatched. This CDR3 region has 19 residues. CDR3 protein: CASSERRGGQKFNTGELFF. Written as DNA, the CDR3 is TGTGCCAGCAGTGAGAGGCGCGGGGGGCAGAAATTTAACACCGGGGAGCTGTTTTTT.

CDR3 amino acids: CATSRESWDYGYTF. The CDR3 DNA sequence: TGTGCCACCAGCAGAGAATCTTGGGACTATGGCTACACCTTC. This rearrangement joins TRBV15 to TRBJ1-2, with D hard to call. The CDR3 runs to 14 residues. Germline V gene lookup returns CDR1 LNHNV and CDR2 YYDKDF (reference sequence). The V end lost 0 bases, the J end lost 3 bases, and 8 bases lay between the germline ends. Combining the CDR3 with reference TRBV15 and TRBJ1-2 gives the whole variable domain DAMVIQNPRYQVTQFGKPVTLSCSQTLNHNVMYWYQQKSSQAPKLLFHYYDKDFNNEADTPDNFQSRRPNTSFCFLDIRSPGLGDTAMYLCATSRESWDYGYTFGSGTRLTVV.

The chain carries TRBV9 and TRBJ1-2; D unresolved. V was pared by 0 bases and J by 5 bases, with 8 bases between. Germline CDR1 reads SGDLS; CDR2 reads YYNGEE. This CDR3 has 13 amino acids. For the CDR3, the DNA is TGTGCCAGCAGCGTAGACAATACTTATGGCTACACCTTC. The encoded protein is CASSVDNTYGYTF.

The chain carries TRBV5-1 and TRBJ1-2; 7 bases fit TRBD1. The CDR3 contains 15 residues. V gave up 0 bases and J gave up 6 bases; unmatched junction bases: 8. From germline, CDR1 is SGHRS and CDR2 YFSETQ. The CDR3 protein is CASSLGQGDRHGYTF. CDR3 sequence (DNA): TGCGCCAGCAGCTTGGGACAGGGAGATCGTCATGGCTACACCTTC.

CDR3 DNA sequence: TGTGCCAGCGGAGGGACAGGGGGCAAATATGGCTACACCTTC. It yields the protein CASGGTGGKYGYTF. This sequence joins TRBV21-1 and TRBJ1-2; TRBD1, the table's D call, was not compared with the DNA. TRBV21-1 is a pseudogene locus. The CDR3 loop spans 14 amino acids.

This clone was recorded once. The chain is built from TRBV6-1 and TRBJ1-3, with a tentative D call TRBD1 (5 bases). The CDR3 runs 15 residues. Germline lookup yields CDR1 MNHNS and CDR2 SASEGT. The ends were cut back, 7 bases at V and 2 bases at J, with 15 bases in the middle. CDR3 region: CASTEDRPTGNTIYF. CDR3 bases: TGTGCCAGCACGGAAGACAGACCAACTGGAAACACCATATATTTT.

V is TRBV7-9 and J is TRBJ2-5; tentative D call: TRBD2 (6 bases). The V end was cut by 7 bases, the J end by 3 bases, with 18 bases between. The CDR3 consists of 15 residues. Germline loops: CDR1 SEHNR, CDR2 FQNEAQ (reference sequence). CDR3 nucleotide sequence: TGTGCCAGCACCGTAGACTGGGGAGGTAAAGAGACCCAGTACTTC. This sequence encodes CASTVDWGGKETQYF.

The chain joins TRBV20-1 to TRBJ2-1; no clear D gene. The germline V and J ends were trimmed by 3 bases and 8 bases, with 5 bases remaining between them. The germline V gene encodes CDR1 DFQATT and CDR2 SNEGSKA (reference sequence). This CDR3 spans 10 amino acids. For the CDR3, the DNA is TGCAGTGCTAGGATCCATGAGCAGTTCTTC. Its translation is CSARIHEQFF.

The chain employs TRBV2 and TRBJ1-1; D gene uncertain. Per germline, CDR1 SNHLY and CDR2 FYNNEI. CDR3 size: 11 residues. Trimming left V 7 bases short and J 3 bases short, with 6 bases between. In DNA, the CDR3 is TGTGCCAGCAAAAGACACACTGAAGCTTTCTTT. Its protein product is CASKRHTEAFF.

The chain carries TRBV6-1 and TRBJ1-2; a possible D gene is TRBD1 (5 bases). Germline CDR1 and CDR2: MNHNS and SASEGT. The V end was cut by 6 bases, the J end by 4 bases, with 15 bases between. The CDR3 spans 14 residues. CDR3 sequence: CASSRVPTGYGYTF. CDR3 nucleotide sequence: TGTGCCAGCAGCCGGGTCCCAACAGGCTATGGCTACACCTTC.

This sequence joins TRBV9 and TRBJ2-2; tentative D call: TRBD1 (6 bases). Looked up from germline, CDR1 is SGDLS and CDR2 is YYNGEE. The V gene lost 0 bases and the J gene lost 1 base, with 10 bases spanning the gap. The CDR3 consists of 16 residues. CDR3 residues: CASSVGQGRNTGELFF. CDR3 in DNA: TGTGCCAGCAGCGTAGGGCAGGGGCGGAACACCGGGGAGCTGTTTTTT.

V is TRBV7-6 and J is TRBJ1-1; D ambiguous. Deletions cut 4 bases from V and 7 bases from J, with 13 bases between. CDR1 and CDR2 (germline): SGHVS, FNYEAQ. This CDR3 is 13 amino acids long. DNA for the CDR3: TGTGCCAGCAGCTCCAGCTGGGGTGGTGAAGCTTTCTTT. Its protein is CASSSSWGGEAFF.

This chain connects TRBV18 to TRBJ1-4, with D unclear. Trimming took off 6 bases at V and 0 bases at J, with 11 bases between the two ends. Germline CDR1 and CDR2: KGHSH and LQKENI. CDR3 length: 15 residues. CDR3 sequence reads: CASSLLGPTNEKLFF. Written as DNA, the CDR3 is TGTGCCAGCTCCCTTTTAGGTCCAACTAATGAAAAACTGTTTTTT.

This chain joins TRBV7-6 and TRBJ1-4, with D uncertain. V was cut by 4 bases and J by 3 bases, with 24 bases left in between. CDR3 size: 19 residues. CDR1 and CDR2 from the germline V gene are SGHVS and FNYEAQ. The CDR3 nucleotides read TGTGCCAGCAGCTCCCCTTCGGAAGGAAGGCATTCCTCTAATGAAAAACTGTTTTTT. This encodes CASSSPSEGRHSSNEKLFF.

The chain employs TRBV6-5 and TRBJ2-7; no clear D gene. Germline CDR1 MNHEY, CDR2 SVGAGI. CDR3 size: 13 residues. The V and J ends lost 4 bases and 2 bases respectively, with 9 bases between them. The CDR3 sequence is CASSSQVTYEQYF. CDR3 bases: TGTGCCAGCAGTTCTCAGGTGACCTACGAGCAGTACTTC.

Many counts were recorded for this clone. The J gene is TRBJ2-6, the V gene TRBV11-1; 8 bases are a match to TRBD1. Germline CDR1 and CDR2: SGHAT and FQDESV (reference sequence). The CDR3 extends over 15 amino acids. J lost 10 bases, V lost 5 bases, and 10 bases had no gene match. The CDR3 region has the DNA TGTGCCAGCAGCCCGAGGACAGGGACATATAACGTCCTGACTTTC. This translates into CASSPRTGTYNVLTF.

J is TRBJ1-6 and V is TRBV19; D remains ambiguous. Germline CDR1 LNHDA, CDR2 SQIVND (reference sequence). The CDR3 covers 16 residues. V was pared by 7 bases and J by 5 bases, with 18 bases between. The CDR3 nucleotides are TGTGCCAGTACCGCACCGACGCCGGGAAATAATTCACCCCTCCACTTT. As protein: CASTAPTPGNNSPLHF.

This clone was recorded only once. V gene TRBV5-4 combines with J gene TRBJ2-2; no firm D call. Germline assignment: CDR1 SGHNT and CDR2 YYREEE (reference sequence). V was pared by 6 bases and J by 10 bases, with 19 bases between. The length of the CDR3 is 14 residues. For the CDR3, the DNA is TGTGCCAGCACCCCGCCAGGTCCGGGCGAGGAGCTGTTTTTT. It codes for CASTPPGPGEELFF.

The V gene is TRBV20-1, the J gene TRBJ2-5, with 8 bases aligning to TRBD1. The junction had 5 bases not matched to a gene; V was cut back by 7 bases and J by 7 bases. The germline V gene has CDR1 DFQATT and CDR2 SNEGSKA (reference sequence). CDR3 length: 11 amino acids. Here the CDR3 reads CSGQGNRTQYF. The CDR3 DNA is TGCAGTGGACAGGGGAACCGGACCCAGTACTTC.

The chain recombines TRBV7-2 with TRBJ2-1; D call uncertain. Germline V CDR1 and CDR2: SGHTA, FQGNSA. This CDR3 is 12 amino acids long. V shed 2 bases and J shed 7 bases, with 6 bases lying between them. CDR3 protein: CASSLIMNEQFF. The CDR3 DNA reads TGTGCCAGCAGCTTAATTATGAATGAGCAGTTCTTC.

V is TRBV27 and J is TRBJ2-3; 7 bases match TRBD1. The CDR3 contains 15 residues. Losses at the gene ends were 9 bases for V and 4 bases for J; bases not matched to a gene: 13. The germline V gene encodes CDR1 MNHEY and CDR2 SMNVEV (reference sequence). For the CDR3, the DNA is TGTGCCAGTAACTCGCCTCGAGGGGGCGCAGATACGCAGTATTTT. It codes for CASNSPRGGADTQYF.

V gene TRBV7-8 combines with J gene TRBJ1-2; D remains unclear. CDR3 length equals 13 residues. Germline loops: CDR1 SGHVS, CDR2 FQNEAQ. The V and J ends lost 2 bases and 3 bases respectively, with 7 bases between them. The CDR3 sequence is CASSLFPYYGYTF. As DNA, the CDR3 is TGTGCCAGCAGCTTATTCCCTTACTATGGCTACACCTTC.

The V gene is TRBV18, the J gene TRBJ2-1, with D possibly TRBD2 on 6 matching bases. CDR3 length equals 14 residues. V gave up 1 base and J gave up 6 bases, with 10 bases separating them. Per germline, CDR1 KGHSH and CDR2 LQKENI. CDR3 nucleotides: TGTGCCAGCTCACCACAAGGCGGGATCAATGAGCAGTTCTTC. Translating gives CASSPQGGINEQFF.

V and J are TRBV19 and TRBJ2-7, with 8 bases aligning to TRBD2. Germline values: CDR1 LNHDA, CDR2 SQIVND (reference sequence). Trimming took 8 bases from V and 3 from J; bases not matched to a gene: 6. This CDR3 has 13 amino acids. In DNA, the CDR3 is TGTGCCAGTCGGGAGGGGCAGAACTACGAGCAGTACTTC. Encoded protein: CASREGQNYEQYF.

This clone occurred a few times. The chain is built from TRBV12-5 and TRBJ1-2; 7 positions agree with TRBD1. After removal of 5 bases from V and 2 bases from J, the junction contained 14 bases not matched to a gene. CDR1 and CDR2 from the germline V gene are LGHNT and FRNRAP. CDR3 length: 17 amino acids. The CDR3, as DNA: TGTGCTAGTGGTACGGACAGGTCAGAGAAACCAAACTATGGCTACACCTTC. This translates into CASGTDRSEKPNYGYTF.